The clone carrying this TCR beta chain was counted ten times or more. CDR1 and CDR2 from the germline V gene are SGHRS and YFSETQ. Deletions cut 5 bases from V and 6 bases from J, with 11 bases between. The CDR3 consists of 13 residues. These data originate in a study of T cells after yellow fever vaccination. MiXCR, applied by TCRdb to the 5' RACE reads, yields one record per CDR3 protein. The sample lists 250,000 to 400,000 distinct CDR3 sequences, roughly 4.3% seen once, with around 23% in the top ten. J is TRBJ2-2 and V is TRBV5-1, with D possibly being TRBD2 (5 bases). This receptor was identified in a man aged 18 to 29 who received the YFV17D yellow fever vaccine. Sample: PBMCs, taken 5 days after the yellow fever booster vaccination. CDR3 DNA: TGCGCCAGCAGGGAGGCGCCCGCCGGGGAGCTGTTTTTT. Translated: CASREAPAGELFF.